This record looks at one TCR beta chain sequence and its context. This entry belongs to a study of blood T cell repertoires in COVID-19. Study background: PBMCs, B-cell-depleted T cells, or T cells were the source of the cDNA or gDNA that made up the material.

Germline values: CDR1 LGHDT, CDR2 YNNKEL (reference sequence). The CDR3 loop spans 17 amino acids. Trimming at V came to 4 bases and at J to 2 bases, leaving 13 bases not matched to a gene. Clones were read by immunoSEQ multiplex PCR, and TCRdb kept only the in-frame ones, dropping some. The repertoire includes about 240,000 clones, more than 75% of them detected once, and less than 4% sits in the top ten. The material sequenced was PBMCs or T cells enriched from blood (not recorded which). The chain combines TRBV3-1 (or the pseudogene TRBV3-2) with TRBJ1-2; 7 nucleotides agree with TRBD1. The receptor was isolated from a woman aged 35 to 49 with acute COVID-19. CDR3 sequence reads: CASSPTKSTGPNYGYTF. The CDR3 coding sequence is TGTGCCAGCAGCCCCACCAAGTCGACAGGGCCCAACTATGGCTACACCTTC.